Presented here are 32 T cell receptor beta chains from one specimen sequenced in a study of human T cells and chemical hapten exposure. Time point specified: pre-sensitization, week 0. Treatment specified: therapeutic diphenylcyclopropenone sensitization with weekly scalp DPC. TCRdb ran MiXCR on the RACE reads and lists one entry per CDR3 protein. Of 280,000 or so distinct CDR3 sequences in the sample, roughly 8% were seen once. The starting material was whole blood, obtained in connection with sensitization to the hapten diphenylcyclopropenone (DPC). The receptors were gathered from a man aged 18 to 30 with alopecia areata. Some clones in this sample may be carry-over from other donors' samples.

This clonotype was seen many times. The chain recombines TRBV7-9 with TRBJ1-6; D remains ambiguous. This CDR3 has 14 amino acids. The ends were cut back, 1 base at V and 7 bases at J, with 8 bases in the middle. Per the germline V gene, CDR1 is SEHNR and CDR2 is FQNEAQ (reference sequence). Here the CDR3 reads CASSLVGLNSPLHF. The CDR3 region has the DNA TGTGCCAGCAGCTTAGTAGGGTTAAATTCACCCCTCCACTTT. Using reference TRBV7-9 and TRBJ1-6 for the parts outside the CDR3, the full variable domain is DTGVSQNPRHKITKRGQNVTFRCDPISEHNRLYWYRQTLGQGPEFLTYFQNEAQLEKSRLLSDRFSAERPKGSFSTLEIQRTEQGDSAMYLCASSLVGLNSPLHFGNGTRLTVT.

V usage is TRBV7-2 and J usage is TRBJ1-3; maybe TRBD1 (6 bases). Per germline, CDR1 SGHTA and CDR2 FQGNSA. This CDR3 comprises 15 residues. Trimming took 3 bases from V and 2 from J, leaving 11 bases between them. The CDR3 spells CASSFQTGTGNTIYF. CDR3 coding DNA: TGTGCCAGCAGCTTCCAAACAGGGACTGGAAACACCATATATTTT.

This clonotype has more than one count but fewer than ten. This chain connects TRBV27 to TRBJ2-2; D unresolved. Trimming left V 2 bases short and J 0 bases short, with 7 bases between. The CDR3 length is 15 residues. CDR1 is MNHEY and CDR2 is SMNVEV in the germline V gene (reference sequence). The CDR3 region has the DNA TGTGCCAGCAGTTTAAAAGTCGCGAACACCGGGGAGCTGTTTTTT. This codes for CASSLKVANTGELFF.

This clonotype was counted a few times. The chain uses TRBV14 and TRBJ2-2, with D unclear. The CDR3 is 13 residues long. The V gene lost 2 bases and the J gene lost 4 bases, with 5 bases spanning the gap. Germline V CDR1 and CDR2: SGHDN, FVKESK. This CDR3 is CASSQWRTGELFF. CDR3 nucleotides: TGTGCCAGCAGCCAATGGCGCACCGGGGAGCTGTTTTTT.

The chain employs TRBV9 and TRBJ2-1; the match to TRBD1 covers 9 bases. CDR3 length: 16 amino acids. With 0 bases clipped from V and 9 bases from J, the junction kept 10 bases outside the gene matches. CDR1 SGDLS and CDR2 YYNGEE come from the germline V gene. The CDR3 protein is CASSVAQGADSGEQFF. The CDR3 DNA sequence: TGTGCCAGCAGCGTAGCACAGGGGGCGGACTCCGGTGAGCAGTTCTTC. The whole variable domain, remainder taken from reference TRBV9 and TRBJ2-1, is DSGVTQTPKHLITATGQRVTLRCSPRSGDLSVYWYQQSLDQGLQFLIQYYNGEERAKGNILERFSAQQFPDLHSELNLSSLELGDSALYFCASSVAQGADSGEQFFGPGTRLTVL.

There are many counts of this clonotype. The gene calls are TRBV7-9 and TRBJ2-5, with 7 bases that match TRBD2. V was clipped by 0 bases and J by 5 bases; unmatched bases: 3. This CDR3 contains 14 residues. CDR1 is SEHNR, CDR2 FQNEAQ, per germline (reference sequence). The CDR3 is CASSLATSSETQYF. In nucleotides, the CDR3 is TGTGCCAGCAGCTTAGCGACTAGCTCGGAGACCCAGTACTTC.

This clonotype occurred many times. The chain links TRBV7-3 to TRBJ1-1; TRBD1 is a possible D gene (5 bases). The CDR3 length is 14 residues. The germline CDR1 and CDR2 sequences are SGHTA and FQGTGA. V lost 6 bases to trimming and J lost 1 base, with 12 bases between them. This CDR3 reads CASRLGPTNTEAFF. CDR3 coding DNA: TGTGCCAGCAGGTTGGGGCCGACGAACACTGAAGCTTTCTTT.

The CDR3 DNA reads as TGCGCCACTTCCAGGGTCGCAGACGGGGAGCTGTTTTTT. This codes for CATSRVADGELFF. This rearrangement joins TRBV10-1 to TRBJ2-2; possible D gene TRBD1, 5 bases. Germline CDR1 and CDR2: WNHNN and SYGVQD (reference sequence). The CDR3 runs to 13 residues. Trimming pared 10 bases from V and 7 bases from J, leaving 16 bases between.

This chain joins TRBV6-2 or TRBV6-3 and TRBJ1-1; D perhaps matches TRBD1 (5 bases). The CDR3 contains 15 residues. Trimming pared 9 bases from V and 2 bases from J, leaving 19 bases between. The germline CDR1 and CDR2 sequences are MNHEY and SVGEGT. CDR3 in amino acids: CASIDGGTPNTEAFF. The CDR3 nucleotides are TGTGCCAGTATAGATGGCGGGACTCCTAACACTGAAGCTTTCTTT.

This clonotype was seen a few times. V usage is TRBV3-2 and J usage is TRBJ2-3. TRBV3-2 is tagged as a pseudogene. The CDR3 runs 14 residues. The CDR3 loop is CASSQERCTDTQYF. CDR3 coding DNA: TGTGCCAGCAGCCAAGAGCGGTGCACAGATACGCAGTATTTT.

This clonotype was observed many times. In DNA, the CDR3 is TGTGCCAGCAGCCAAGATTTTCAGACCTACGAGCAGTACTTC. Translation gives CASSQDFQTYEQYF. The genes are TRBV3-1 and TRBJ2-7, with D unclear. With 0 bases removed from V and 2 bases from J, the gap between germline ends came to 8 bases. The CDR3 totals 14 residues. CDR1 is LGHDT and CDR2 is YNNKEL in the germline V gene (reference sequence).

This clonotype appeared a few times. This rearrangement joins TRBV10-3 to TRBJ2-5, with a weak D call TRBD1 (7 bases). This CDR3 region has 14 residues. Germline CDR1 and CDR2: ENHRY and SYGVKD. Trimming shortened V by 7 bases and J by 1 base, and 13 bases separated the two germline ends. The CDR3 protein is CAIKEGAIQETQYF. CDR3 sequence (DNA): TGTGCCATCAAGGAGGGGGCAATCCAAGAGACCCAGTACTTC.

The genes are TRBV2 and TRBJ2-2, with D perhaps TRBD1 (6 bases). Germline V gene data show CDR1 as SNHLY and CDR2 as FYNNEI. Trimming pared 5 bases from V and 1 base from J, leaving 8 bases between. The CDR3 is made up of 14 amino acids. CDR3 sequence (DNA): TGTGCCAGCAGTCGGACAGAGAACACCGGGGAGCTGTTTTTT. Translation gives CASSRTENTGELFF.

This clonotype was counted only a few times. V is TRBV6-2 or TRBV6-3 and J is TRBJ2-7, with TRBD2 as a possible D gene (6 bases). CDR1 and CDR2 (germline): MNHEY, SVGEGT. The CDR3 length is 15 residues. The V and J ends lost 5 bases and 6 bases respectively, with 20 bases between them. CDR3 in amino acids: CASSPGTGLIFEQYV. In DNA, the CDR3 is TGTGCCAGCAGTCCCGGGACGGGACTTATTTTCGAGCAGTACGTC.

The table lists this clonotype with a few counts. The rearrangement links TRBV2 to TRBJ2-7; D ambiguous. This CDR3 comprises 14 residues. Trimming removed 4 bases at V and 3 bases at J, with 13 bases between. Germline CDR1 SNHLY, CDR2 FYNNEI. CDR3 in amino acids: CASSAGLGFYEQYF. The CDR3 DNA is TGTGCCAGCAGTGCCGGTCTTGGCTTCTACGAGCAGTACTTC.

This clonotype has just a few counts. This chain links TRBV5-6 with TRBJ2-5; D perhaps matches TRBD1 (7 bases). CDR3 length: 14 amino acids. Germline values: CDR1 SGHDT, CDR2 YYEEEE. Trimming shortened V by 3 bases and J by 7 bases, and 16 bases separated the two germline ends. This CDR3 is CASSWGDRIGTQYF. DNA for the CDR3: TGTGCCAGCAGCTGGGGGGACAGAATTGGGACCCAGTACTTC.

This clonotype occurred a few times. The chain carries TRBV20-1 and TRBJ1-2; 8 nucleotides line up with TRBD1. V gave up 1 base and J gave up 8 bases; unmatched junction bases: 6. The germline V gene has CDR1 DFQATT and CDR2 SNEGSKA (reference sequence). The CDR3 totals 13 residues. The CDR3 nucleotides read TGCAGTGCTAGAGGGCAGGGGGCCGAAGGCTACACCTTC. Amino acid sequence: CSARGQGAEGYTF.

This chain joins TRBV4-1 and TRBJ1-6, with D possibly matching TRBD1 (5 bases). The CDR3 length is 14 residues. Trimming took 4 bases from V and 5 from J, leaving 9 bases between them. The V gene's germline CDR1 is MGHRA and CDR2 YSYEKL. The CDR3 DNA reads TGCGCCAGCAGCCCAGGGATGGATAATTCACCCCTCCACTTT. Its translation is CASSPGMDNSPLHF.

Many counts were recorded for this clonotype. The gene calls are TRBV12-3 or TRBV12-4 and TRBJ1-5; D is perhaps TRBD1 (5 bases). This CDR3 comprises 12 residues. Trimming shortened V by 3 bases and J by 5 bases, and 5 bases separated the two germline ends. CDR3 residues: CASSLGHQPQHF. CDR3 nucleotide sequence: TGTGCCAGCAGTTTGGGGCATCAGCCCCAGCATTTT.

There are many counts of this clonotype. This chain uses TRBV29-1 with TRBJ2-5, with D hard to call. The CDR3 is 11 amino acids. In germline, CDR1 is SQVTM, CDR2 ANQGSEA. V was cut by 2 bases and J by 5 bases, with 6 bases left in between. DNA of the CDR3: TGCAGCGTTGAACGCGCGGAGACCCAGTACTTC. This translates into CSVERAETQYF.

The gene calls are TRBV6-5 and TRBJ1-1; 9 positions agree with TRBD1. The germline gives CDR1 MNHEY, CDR2 SVGAGI. The V and J ends lost 5 bases and 11 bases, in that order; junction bases with no gene match: 12. The CDR3 is 14 residues long. The CDR3 spells CASSPSTGGLPAFF. The CDR3 DNA reads as TGTGCCAGCAGTCCATCAACAGGGGGCCTTCCGGCTTTCTTT.

This clonotype was picked up a small number of times. The chain combines TRBV10-3 with TRBJ2-3; D might be TRBD2 (6 bases). The CDR3 has 14 residues. Per the germline V gene, CDR1 is ENHRY and CDR2 is SYGVKD. V lost 9 bases and J lost 1, with 14 bases in between. In DNA form, the CDR3 reads TGTGCCATTGGAAGCGGGTCGGGCACAGATACGCAGTATTTT. Translated: CAIGSGSGTDTQYF.

This chain joins TRBV10-3 and TRBJ1-4; D perhaps matches TRBD1 (5 bases). The CDR3 is 13 residues long. The V and J ends lost 6 bases and 5 bases respectively, with 10 bases between them. Germline-derived CDR1 and CDR2 are ENHRY and SYGVKD. The CDR3, as DNA: TGTGCCATCAGGGGGCAGGGAAATGAAAAACTGTTTTTT. Translating gives CAIRGQGNEKLFF.

The chain links TRBV27 to TRBJ1-5; perhaps TRBD1 as D (5 bases). Germline V gene data show CDR1 as MNHEY and CDR2 as SMNVEV (reference sequence). The V end was cut by 7 bases, the J end by 5 bases, with 18 bases between. The CDR3 loop spans 15 amino acids. The CDR3 sequence: CASKGSGRIYQPQHF. The CDR3, as DNA: TGTGCCAGCAAGGGGAGCGGACGGATTTATCAGCCCCAGCATTTT.

The gene calls are TRBV7-9 and TRBJ2-7; D possibly uses TRBD1 or TRBD2 (5 bases each). Trimming left V 3 bases short and J 5 bases short, with 14 bases between. This CDR3 contains 14 residues. Per germline, CDR1 SEHNR and CDR2 FQNEAQ (reference sequence). The CDR3 region is CASSFEGPGDEQYV. The CDR3 DNA follows: TGTGCCAGCAGCTTCGAGGGACCCGGGGACGAGCAGTACGTC.

This clonotype was recorded many times. The chain employs TRBV7-9 and TRBJ1-1, with unresolved D. CDR1 is SEHNR, CDR2 FQNEAQ, per germline (reference sequence). V was cut by 5 bases and J by 3 bases, with 13 bases left in between. CDR3 length: 14 residues. Here the CDR3 DNA reads TGTGCCAGCAGCCTTCTGACCCTGGACACTGAAGCTTTCTTT. Residues: CASSLLTLDTEAFF.

This clonotype was recorded at least ten times. This rearrangement joins TRBV9 to TRBJ1-2; D is unresolved. The V gene's germline CDR1 is SGDLS and CDR2 YYNGEE. The V and J ends lost 0 bases and 7 bases respectively, with 7 bases between them. This CDR3 has 12 amino acids. CDR3 coding DNA: TGTGCCAGCAGCGTAGTGAGTTCTGGCTACACCTTC. Translating gives CASSVVSSGYTF. Looking up the rest from reference TRBV9 and TRBJ1-2 gives the full variable domain: DSGVTQTPKHLITATGQRVTLRCSPRSGDLSVYWYQQSLDQGLQFLIQYYNGEERAKGNILERFSAQQFPDLHSELNLSSLELGDSALYFCASSVVSSGYTFGSGTRLTVV.

The V call is TRBV28, the J call TRBJ1-1; D might be TRBD1 (6 bases). Trimming took 7 bases from V and 1 from J, leaving 16 bases between them. The CDR3 spans 15 residues. Per germline, CDR1 MDHEN and CDR2 SYDVKM. In DNA form, the CDR3 reads TGTGCCAGCATTCCTCCGAGGGACACGAACACTGAAGCTTTCTTT. Translating it yields CASIPPRDTNTEAFF.

The genes are TRBV5-1 and TRBJ2-7; D is perhaps TRBD2 (5 bases). Between the trimmed V and J ends, which lost 5 bases and 5 bases, there was a span of 8 bases. Germline CDR1 and CDR2: SGHRS and YFSETQ. The CDR3 totals 11 residues. CDR3 region: CASSNGDEQYV. As DNA, the CDR3 is TGCGCCAGCAGTAACGGGGACGAGCAGTACGTC.

This clonotype turned up a few times. This chain uses TRBV7-3 with TRBJ2-3; TRBD1 or TRBD2 may be the D gene (5 bases each). CDR3 length equals 15 residues. Trimming took 4 bases from V and 6 from J, leaving 17 bases between them. Germline assignment: CDR1 SGHTA and CDR2 FQGTGA. Here the CDR3 DNA reads TGTGCCAGCAGCTCTGAGGGGCCACCGATGGATACGCAGTATTTT. This encodes CASSSEGPPMDTQYF.

This sequence joins TRBV7-9 and TRBJ1-4; no definite D call. Germline lookup yields CDR1 SEHNR and CDR2 FQNEAQ (reference sequence). The V end was cut by 2 bases, the J end by 7 bases, with 11 bases between. This CDR3 has 14 amino acids. In DNA, the CDR3 is TGTGCCAGCAGCTTATTTGAAACTGCTGAAAAACTGTTTTTT. Its translation: CASSLFETAEKLFF.

The sample holds a few counts of this clonotype. The gene calls are TRBV20-1 and TRBJ1-5; 9 bases are a match to TRBD1. The V segment lost 5 bases and the J segment 4 bases; nucleotides outside the gene matches: 12. This CDR3 has 16 residues. CDR1 and CDR2 from the germline V gene are DFQATT and SNEGSKA (reference sequence). CDR3 nucleotides: TGCAGTGCTGGCCAAGGGGACAGGGCCCTAAATCAGCCCCAGCATTTT. It is translated as CSAGQGDRALNQPQHF.